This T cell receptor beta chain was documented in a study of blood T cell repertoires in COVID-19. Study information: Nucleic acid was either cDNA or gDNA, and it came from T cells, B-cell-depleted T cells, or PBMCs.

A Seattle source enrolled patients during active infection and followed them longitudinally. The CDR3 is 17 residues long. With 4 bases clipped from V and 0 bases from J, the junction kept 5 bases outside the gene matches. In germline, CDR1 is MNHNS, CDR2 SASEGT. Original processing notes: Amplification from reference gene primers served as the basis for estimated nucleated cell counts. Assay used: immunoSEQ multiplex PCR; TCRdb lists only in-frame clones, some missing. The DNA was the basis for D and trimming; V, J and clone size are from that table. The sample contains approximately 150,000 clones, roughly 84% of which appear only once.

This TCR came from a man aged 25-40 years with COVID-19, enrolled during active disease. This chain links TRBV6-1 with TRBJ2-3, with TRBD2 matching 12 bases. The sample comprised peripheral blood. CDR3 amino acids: CASSARLAGASTDTQYF. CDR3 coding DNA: TGTGCCAGCAGTGCCAGACTAGCGGGAGCGAGCACAGATACGCAGTATTTT.